This TCR beta chain was observed in a study of blood T cell repertoires in COVID-19. Everyone who took part was about 18 to 90 years old, and they came from fewer than 25 US areas. Germline CDR1 is SGHAT and CDR2 is FQNNGV. V trimming: 7 bases; J trimming: 8 bases; junction bases outside the gene matches: 13. There are 14 residues in the CDR3. This clone was recorded many times. Data came from immunoSEQ multiplex PCR; TCRdb stores just in-frame clones and leaves some out. The sample consists of 200,000 to 250,000 clones, approximately 83% of them appearing once. The chain couples TRBV11-2 to TRBJ1-2; 7 bases agree with TRBD1. The sequence was obtained from a woman in her forties or fifties who had been exposed to COVID-19. The source material was PBMCs or T cells enriched from blood (not recorded which). CDR3 coding DNA: TGTGCCAGCACCGAAACGACAGGGACTCAGGGCTACACCTTC. Amino acid sequence: CASTETTGTQGYTF.